The sequence of this T cell receptor beta chain was determined in a study of tumor and adjacent non-tumor tissue in lung cancer. For the study at large: Aged about 31 to 80 years, patients included more than nine men and 4 to 6 women with stage I to III disease. Study results and caveats: Tumor repertoires had a smaller top 100 clone share than normal lung. TCR diversity was significantly greater in tumor than normal lung tissue.

The template was RNA from unsorted bulk tissue. TCRbeta libraries were built with three rounds of nested PCR, modified from ARM-PCR. In TCRdb, the multiplex PCR reads were re-called with MiXCR into one record per CDR3 protein. This sample yields roughly 65,000 distinct CDR3 sequences, of which roughly 60% are seen a single time; 20% to 25% belongs to the top ten. This clonotype was detected only a few times. Its specificity is not known. A read error may be the cause here, since a much bigger clone is one base away. CDR3 size: 13 residues. Germline V gene lookup returns CDR1 SQVTM and CDR2 ANQGSEA. After removal of 4 bases from V and 8 bases from J, the junction contained 10 bases not matched to a gene.

The V and J genes are TRBV29-1 and TRBJ1-2; 7 bases line up with TRBD1. The sequence was collected from a man aged 50 or older with non-small cell lung cancer. Sequenced material: lung tumor tissue. CDR3 residues: CSVGVQGLKGYTF. The CDR3 DNA reads TGCAGCGTTGGTGTACAGGGGCTTAAAGGCTACACCTTC.